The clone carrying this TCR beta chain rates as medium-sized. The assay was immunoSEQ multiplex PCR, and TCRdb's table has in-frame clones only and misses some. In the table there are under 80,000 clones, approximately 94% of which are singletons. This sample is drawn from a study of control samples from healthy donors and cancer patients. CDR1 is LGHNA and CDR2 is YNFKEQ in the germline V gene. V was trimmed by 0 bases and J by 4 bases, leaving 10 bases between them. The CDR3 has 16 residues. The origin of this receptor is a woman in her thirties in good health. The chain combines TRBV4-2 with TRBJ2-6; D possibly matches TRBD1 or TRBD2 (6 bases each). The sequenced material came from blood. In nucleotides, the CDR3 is TGTGCCAGCAGCCAAGAGGGGGGCACAGGGGCCAACGTCCTGACTTTC. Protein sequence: CASSQEGGTGANVLTF.